Detailed here is one T cell receptor (beta chain). Its antigen is undetermined. This CDR3 has 16 residues. Germline lookup yields CDR1 LNHDA and CDR2 SQIVND (reference sequence). The ends lost 5 bases at V and 4 bases at J; junction bases unmatched: 8. This sample is part of a study of T cell clonotyping in hematopoietic cell transplantation. Study observations and caveats: Pathologically expanded recipient clonotypes increased progressively from day 30 to day 180 as diversity fell. Few recipient clonotypes overlapped donors; over 97% were de novo at given depth.

This table comes from immunoSEQ multiplex PCR, and its TCRdb copy is limited to in-frame clones, with some not included. The sample contains more than 10,000 clones, around 83% of which appear only once. This chain links TRBV19 with TRBJ2-1; 10 positions agree with TRBD2. This clonotype originated in a female patient aged 40 to 50 who had an allogeneic stem cell transplant from a related donor, so T cells may come from the graft donor. Some clones in this sample may be carry-over from other donors' samples. The specimen was PBMCs, collected 100 days after allogeneic stem cell transplant. The CDR3 DNA reads TGTGCCAGTAGTGTGACGGGACTAGCGTTTTACAATGAGCAGTTCTTC. It is translated as CASSVTGLAFYNEQFF.